Below are 12 T cell receptor beta chains sequenced from a single sample in a study of cytomegalovirus exposure and HLA in healthy donors. A multiplex PCR was run with 60 Vbeta primers and 13 Jbeta primers. Data came from immunoSEQ multiplex PCR; TCRdb stores just in-frame clones and leaves some out. This table has 210,000 or so clones, about 89% appearing once. Material for sequencing was PBMCs. The receptor source for this set is a young man in good health and CMV-seronegative.

The rearrangement joins TRBV6-5 to TRBJ1-2; 9 bases align to TRBD1. This CDR3 has 15 amino acids. The junction had 10 bases not matched to a gene; V was cut back by 5 bases and J by 6 bases. Germline CDR1 MNHEY, CDR2 SVGAGI. This CDR3 reads CASSNTYRGHNGYTF. For the CDR3, the DNA is TGTGCCAGCAGTAACACTTACAGGGGGCATAATGGCTACACCTTC.

This rearrangement joins TRBV6-1 to TRBJ2-1, with a possible D match to TRBD2 (6 bases). CDR1 is MNHNS and CDR2 is SASEGT in the germline V gene. Trimming took off 8 bases at V and 2 bases at J, with 13 bases between the two ends. The CDR3 loop spans 14 amino acids. The CDR3 protein is CASLDGRAYNEQFF. The CDR3, as DNA: TGTGCCAGCCTTGACGGGAGAGCCTACAATGAGCAGTTCTTC.

The chain couples TRBV28 to TRBJ1-2; 7 positions match TRBD1. This CDR3 has 14 residues. V dropped 5 bases and J dropped 1; count of bases not matched to a gene: 4. Germline-derived CDR1 and CDR2 are MDHEN and SYDVKM. The chain's CDR3 is CASSLGQDNYGYTF. In nucleotides, the CDR3 is TGTGCCAGCAGTCTAGGACAGGATAACTATGGCTACACCTTC.

J is TRBJ2-1 and V is TRBV2; D is uncertain. This CDR3 has 12 residues. V shed 5 bases and J shed 7 bases, with 9 bases lying between them. Germline CDR1 and CDR2: SNHLY and FYNNEI. This CDR3 reads CASSRTRNEQFF. The CDR3, as DNA: TGTGCCAGCAGTCGAACAAGAAATGAGCAGTTCTTC.

The V and J genes are TRBV5-1 and TRBJ2-1, with TRBD2 matching 11 bases. The length of the CDR3 is 16 residues. Germline V CDR1 and CDR2: SGHRS, YFSETQ. After removal of 3 bases from V and 5 bases from J, the junction contained 7 bases not matched to a gene. The CDR3 loop is CASSSGLAAFNNEQFF. In nucleotides, the CDR3 is TGCGCCAGCAGCTCGGGACTAGCGGCATTCAACAATGAGCAGTTCTTC. The full variable domain, with the rest looked up from reference TRBV5-1 and TRBJ2-1, is KAGVTQTPRYLIKTRGQQVTLSCSPISGHRSVSWYQQTPGQGLQFLFEYFSETQRNKGNFPGRFSGRQFSNSRSEMNVSTLELGDSALYLCASSSGLAAFNNEQFFGPGTRLTVL.

The rearrangement uses TRBV6-5 and TRBJ1-2; 7 bases agree with TRBD1. In germline, CDR1 is MNHEY, CDR2 SVGAGI. V lost 3 bases and J lost 3; bases outside the gene matches: 7. The CDR3 is 15 residues long. CDR3 DNA sequence: TGTGCCAGCAGTTATACGCCTGGGACAGACTATGGCTACACCTTC. Encoded protein: CASSYTPGTDYGYTF.

This chain connects TRBV6-5 to TRBJ1-2; TRBD1 agrees at 7 bases. Germline CDR1 is MNHEY and CDR2 is SVGAGI. The CDR3 totals 14 residues. V shed 3 bases and J 4 bases; nucleotides not matched to a gene: 5. The CDR3 bases are TGTGCCAGCAGTTATCGGGACAGATTCTATGGCTACACCTTC. Its protein is CASSYRDRFYGYTF.

This clone appeared many times. The chain combines TRBV7-9 with TRBJ2-1, with D possibly matching TRBD1 (5 bases). V lost 3 bases, J lost 2 bases, and 14 bases lay in between. CDR1 and CDR2 from the germline V gene are SEHNR and FQNEAQ (reference sequence). This CDR3 is 16 amino acids long. The CDR3 DNA follows: TGTGCCAGCAGCTTCGGGCAGGGTAGGACCTACAATGAGCAGTTCTTC. Translated, it gives CASSFGQGRTYNEQFF.

This chain connects TRBV5-1 to TRBJ2-1; possibly TRBD2 for D (7 bases). This CDR3 comprises 16 residues. Germline V gene sequence: CDR1 SGHRS, CDR2 YFSETQ. The V end was cut by 0 bases, the J end by 7 bases, with 17 bases between. The chain's CDR3 is CASSLAQRGGLNEQFF. CDR3 in DNA: TGCGCCAGCAGCTTGGCCCAGAGGGGGGGCCTGAATGAGCAGTTCTTC.

This rearrangement joins TRBV10-3 to TRBJ2-5; 10 nucleotides line up with TRBD2. The junction had 9 bases not matched to a gene; V was cut back by 6 bases and J by 5 bases. Germline-derived CDR1 and CDR2 are ENHRY and SYGVKD. The CDR3 runs 15 residues. The CDR3 region has the DNA TGTGCCATCAGCCCCGGGACTAGCGTGGCGGAGACCCAGTACTTC. It encodes CAISPGTSVAETQYF.

This chain connects TRBV14 to TRBJ2-5; 8 bases agree with TRBD2. Trimming at V came to 1 base and at J to 3 bases, leaving 4 bases not matched to a gene. The CDR3 is 15 amino acids. In germline, CDR1 is SGHDN, CDR2 FVKESK. The CDR3 loop reads CASSQVNGREETQYF. For the CDR3, the DNA is TGTGCCAGCAGCCAAGTAAACGGGAGGGAAGAGACCCAGTACTTC.

A single count supports this clone. The V and J genes are TRBV28 and TRBJ1-4; 9 bases agree with TRBD1. The CDR3 contains 16 residues. The J segment lost 3 bases and the V segment lost 3 bases, leaving 5 bases of the junction unmatched. Germline V lookup: CDR1 MDHEN, CDR2 SYDVKM. The CDR3 spells CASSFRGQGPNEKLFF. The CDR3 DNA is TGTGCCAGCAGTTTCCGAGGACAGGGGCCTAATGAAAAACTGTTTTTT.